Shown below are 14 T cell receptor beta chains from a single sample sequenced in a study of control samples from healthy donors and cancer patients. Only in-frame clones appear in the TCRdb table, and some are missing; sequencing was by immunoSEQ multiplex PCR. This repertoire shows 400,000 to 500,000 clones, approximately 90% found once; its top ten account for just under 6.5%. Sequencing was carried out using PBMCs. The source is a middle-aged man with head and neck cancer.

This chain joins TRBV11-1 and TRBJ1-4, with D perhaps matching TRBD1 (6 bases). The CDR3 runs to 13 residues. Germline CDR1 reads SGHAT; CDR2 reads FQDESV (reference sequence). Trimming removed 4 bases at V and 4 bases at J, with 7 bases between. CDR3 sequence (DNA): TGTGCCAGCAGCTGGGGGCGTAATGAAAAACTGTTTTTT. It yields the protein CASSWGRNEKLFF.

The chain recombines TRBV15 with TRBJ1-2; no reliable D call. Trimming left V 2 bases short and J 2 bases short, with 3 bases between. This CDR3 region has 12 residues. Germline CDR1 LNHNV, CDR2 YYDKDF (reference sequence). The CDR3: CATSRTNYGYTF. CDR3 sequence (DNA): TGTGCCACCAGCAGAACCAACTATGGCTACACCTTC.

The CDR3 reads CASSQDVLSYNSPLHF. CDR3 sequence (DNA): TGCGCCAGCAGCCAAGATGTTTTGAGCTATAATTCACCCCTCCACTTT. J is TRBJ1-6 and V is TRBV4-3; no firm D call. Trimming shortened V by 0 bases and J by 3 bases, and 9 bases separated the two germline ends. Germline V CDR1 and CDR2: LGHNA, YSLEER. This CDR3 contains 16 residues.

The chain has TRBV6-5 and TRBJ2-3; TRBD2 agrees at 9 bases. The J segment lost 0 bases and the V segment lost 10 bases, leaving 8 bases of the junction unmatched. This CDR3 region has 15 residues. Germline V CDR1 and CDR2: MNHEY, SVGAGI. This CDR3 is CATLRLAVSTDTQYF. The CDR3 coding sequence is TGTGCCACACTGAGACTAGCGGTAAGCACAGATACGCAGTATTTT.

V is TRBV9 and J is TRBJ1-2; D ambiguous. Germline V gene data show CDR1 as SGDLS and CDR2 as YYNGEE. The CDR3 loop spans 13 amino acids. V lost 4 bases to trimming and J lost 2 bases, with 9 bases between them. The CDR3 reads CASSIRRNYGYTF. In nucleotides, the CDR3 is TGTGCCAGCAGCATCCGACGGAACTATGGCTACACCTTC.

V is TRBV11-2 and J is TRBJ1-2, with 9 bases that match TRBD1. After removal of 4 bases from V and 0 bases from J, the junction contained 3 bases not matched to a gene. The CDR3 extends over 15 amino acids. CDR1 and CDR2 (germline): SGHAT, FQNNGV. The CDR3 sequence: CASSWDRDPNYGYTF. CDR3 DNA: TGTGCCAGCAGCTGGGACAGGGACCCTAACTATGGCTACACCTTC.

The chain employs TRBV30 and TRBJ1-2, with 8 bases matching TRBD1. Germline V lookup: CDR1 GTSNPN, CDR2 SVGIG (reference sequence). After removal of 8 bases from V and 1 base from J, the junction contained 6 bases not matched to a gene. The CDR3 has 13 residues. The CDR3 coding sequence is TGTGCCGCAAACAGGGGGAGTAACTATGGCTACACCTTC. This encodes CAANRGSNYGYTF.

The chain joins TRBV30 to TRBJ2-7, with no clear D. The CDR3 covers 11 residues. V was pared by 2 bases and J by 6 bases, with 8 bases between. Germline CDR1 and CDR2: GTSNPN and SVGIG (reference sequence). The CDR3 DNA reads TGTGCCTGGAGTTCTATGGCCGAGCAGTACTTC. Translation: CAWSSMAEQYF.

V is TRBV7-2 and J is TRBJ2-7; weak D call: TRBD1 (6 bases). The germline V and J ends were trimmed by 4 bases and 3 bases, with 16 bases remaining between them. Germline V CDR1 and CDR2: SGHTA, FQGNSA. CDR3 length: 15 amino acids. This CDR3 is CASSSGQILNYEQYF. CDR3 sequence (DNA): TGTGCCAGCAGCTCCGGACAGATTTTAAACTACGAGCAGTACTTC. The variable domain in full, completed from reference TRBV7-2 and TRBJ2-7, reads GAGVSQSPSNKVTEKGKDVELRCDPISGHTALYWYRQSLGQGLEFLIYFQGNSAPDKSGLPSDRFSAERTGGSVSTLTIQRTQQEDSAVYLCASSSGQILNYEQYFGPGTRLTVT.

The chain couples TRBV25-1 to TRBJ2-5; 13 nucleotides agree with TRBD2. Germline values: CDR1 MGHDK, CDR2 SYGVNS. The V segment lost 3 bases and the J segment 2 bases; nucleotides outside the gene matches: 6. This CDR3 is 17 amino acids long. The CDR3 DNA reads as TGTGCCAGCAGTGAGACTAGCGGGGGGTCAGCTCAAGAGACCCAGTACTTC. This translates into CASSETSGGSAQETQYF.

The gene calls are TRBV5-4 and TRBJ2-3; 8 positions agree with TRBD2. V dropped 5 bases and J dropped 4; count of bases not matched to a gene: 9. Per the germline V gene, CDR1 is SGHNT and CDR2 is YYREEE (reference sequence). This CDR3 region has 15 residues. In DNA, the CDR3 is TGTGCCAGCAGGACTAGCGCCCACGGCTCAGATACGCAGTATTTT. This sequence encodes CASRTSAHGSDTQYF.

This sequence joins TRBV6-5 and TRBJ2-1, with D perhaps TRBD2 (6 bases). CDR3 length equals 15 residues. V was trimmed by 6 bases and J by 6 bases, leaving 18 bases between them. Germline V gene data show CDR1 as MNHEY and CDR2 as SVGAGI. The CDR3 here is CASSPRGSGRNEQFF. Here the CDR3 DNA reads TGTGCCAGCAGCCCCCGGGGGTCCGGCCGCAATGAGCAGTTCTTC.

The J gene is TRBJ2-7, the V gene TRBV2, with D unresolved. Trimming removed 7 bases from V and 6 bases from J, with 10 bases in between. The CDR3 has 11 amino acids. Germline CDR1 and CDR2: SNHLY and FYNNEI. Here the CDR3 reads CASNGFGEQYF. The CDR3 DNA reads as TGTGCCAGCAATGGGTTCGGCGAGCAGTACTTC.

The chain carries TRBV24-1 and TRBJ2-7; 8 nucleotides agree with TRBD1. CDR3 size: 12 residues. CDR1 KGHDR and CDR2 SFDVKD come from the germline V gene. J gave up 10 bases and V 4 bases, and 5 bases lay outside the gene matches. The CDR3 sequence is CATSETGALQYF. DNA of the CDR3: TGTGCCACCAGTGAGACAGGGGCTCTCCAGTACTTC.